A selection of T cell receptor beta chains follows, all from one sample in a study of blood T cell repertoires in COVID-19. TCRdb's table, derived via immunoSEQ multiplex PCR, lists solely in-frame clones and lacks some. The table lists approximately 180,000 clones, roughly 76% of them singletons, with 12% in the top ten. Specimen: peripheral blood. Receptors were obtained from an elderly woman with COVID-19, enrolled during active disease. Each CDR3 is given without its conserved first and last residue.

>TRBJ1-6|TRBV4-3|13
ASSQDPDSQFPLH
>TRBJ2-2|TRBV2|9
ASSFSGELF
>TRBJ1-3|TRBV24-1|11
ATSEASGNTIY
>TRBJ2-3|TRBV6-5|12
ASKRQGITDTQY
>TRBJ2-1|TRBV29-1|10
SGDRGDNEQF
>TRBJ2-7|TRBV3-1/TRBV3-2|13
ASSQEPAGVYEQY
>TRBJ2-7|TRBV11-3|12
ASSSGFSSYEQY
>TRBJ2-3|TRBV6-5|11
ATRASGTDTQY
>TRBJ2-2|TRBV10-3|14
AISARQGPNTGELF
>TRBJ1-6|TRBV2|16
ASSSTGGNPHYNSPLH
>TRBJ2-2|TRBV5-6|12
ASSLTGGPGELF
>TRBJ1-2|TRBV28|11
ASSPPGGRGYT
>TRBJ2-5|TRBV5-5|14
ASSFGLAGAGETQY
>TRBJ1-1|TRBV25-1|14
ASSEFGGPGNTEAF
>TRBJ2-1|TRBV11-1|11
ASSLPTGNEQF
>TRBJ2-3|TRBV9|15
ASSPPPYRLVNYTQY
>TRBJ1-6|TRBV30|13
AWSVAGQGRSPLH
>TRBJ2-7|TRBV2|13
ASSESSGPNYEQY
>TRBJ1-1|TRBV5-1|12
ASSDGGANPEAF
>TRBJ2-3|TRBV5-1|14
ASSSIAGAGTDTQY
>TRBJ2-3|TRBV19|11
ATSGRGTDTQY
>TRBJ2-7|TRBV7-2|13
ASSPEGGQGMQQY
>TRBJ1-5|TRBV5-6|12
ASSFRGSNQPQH
>TRBJ2-7|TRBV7-2|11
ASSLGRDYEQY
>TRBJ2-5|TRBV5-1|13
ASSLAGTGEETQY
>TRBJ1-2|TRBV9|13
ASSVSPLGQGLHT
>TRBJ2-1|TRBV5-1|14
ASSWARTHLDNEQF
>TRBJ1-4|TRBV28|11
ASRAGQNEKLF
>TRBJ2-7|TRBV28|13
ASSLTATGAYEQY
>TRBJ1-3|TRBV7-6|14
ASSLFPGSAGNTIY
>TRBJ2-6|TRBV7-3|10
ASGAGANVLT
>TRBJ1-2|TRBV3-1/TRBV3-2|15
ASSPLRGPTSGYGYT
>TRBJ2-1|TRBV28|12
ASSLAGPMDEQF
>TRBJ1-4|TRBV9|12
ASSTGGVSEKLF
>TRBJ2-5|TRBV10-3|11
AISENRKETQY
>TRBJ1-4|TRBV14|15
ASSRLITGTGTEKLF
>TRBJ2-7|TRBV2|11
ASSSGGLLEQY
>TRBJ1-1|TRBV15|11
ATSREERTEAF
>TRBJ1-2|TRBV19|11
ASSIQGIYGYT
>TRBJ2-4|TRBV5-6|12
ASSLGPGGNIQY
>TRBJ1-2|TRBV6-5|14
ASSYAPTGGLYGYT
>TRBJ1-4|TRBV4-1|12
ASSQTATNEKLF
>TRBJ2-1|TRBV28|14
ASSLFFEAGGNEQF
>TRBJ2-7|TRBV7-2|12
ASSLNPGHPEQY
>TRBJ1-5|TRBV19|16
ASSPTGTGPVSNQPQH
>TRBJ2-2|TRBV5-1|12
ASKLAGDTGELF
>TRBJ1-2|TRBV5-4|14
ASSLAQGLNLYGYT
>TRBJ2-3|TRBV29-1|12
SVEEGVRTDTQY
>TRBJ1-1|TRBV7-3|13
ASSLQGTMNTEAF
>TRBJ2-3|TRBV3-1/TRBV3-2|11
ASSQGGADTQY
>TRBJ2-7|TRBV18|14
ASSPVVGQGAYEQY
>TRBJ1-2|TRBV7-2|13
ASSLRTGGGYGYT
>TRBJ2-1|TRBV11-3|14
ASSSPPRGGDDEQF